The present entry profiles one T cell receptor beta chain with its context. A single base separates this from a much larger clone, so it may be a read error. These data belong to a study of T-cell reconstitution after alpha-beta-depleted transplantation in children. The CDR3 is 14 amino acids. Germline CDR1 and CDR2: MNHEY and SMNVEV (reference sequence). Trimming cost V 5 bases and J 9 bases, with 19 bases left between them. This sample's TCRbeta library carried unique molecular identifier barcodes. Via MiXCR, TCRdb re-called the PCR reads, giving one row per CDR3 protein. Counted here are about 27,000 distinct CDR3 sequences, around 6.3% occurring once; the ten biggest clones make up about 7.3%.

The starting material was PBMCs, mostly from graft donor cells, obtained 180 days after TCRalphabeta/CD19-depleted stem cell transplant. This receptor was obtained from a male patient younger than 18 who had a stem cell transplant for acute myeloid leukemia, so the T cells may come from the graft donor. V and J are TRBV27 and TRBJ1-2; D is possibly TRBD1 (5 bases). CDR3 DNA: TGTGCCAGCAGTCAACGACAGTCGGGCGATCGCTACACCTTC. Protein product: CASSQRQSGDRYTF.